This T cell receptor (beta chain) was captured in a study of spatial heterogeneity in lung cancer. Broader study findings: For expanded intratumoral alpha and beta TCRs, counts tracked tumor mutation counts.

V lost 6 bases and J 0 bases, leaving 11 bases between the germline ends. The CDR3 extends over 15 amino acids. In germline, CDR1 is SNHLY, CDR2 FYNNEI. This clonotype counts as medium-sized. Its antigen is unknown. TCRdb analysed the 5' RACE reads with MiXCR anew, one entry per CDR3 protein. The table records more than 2,500 distinct CDR3 sequences, about 7.3% of them present only once. Indicated time point: sample taken at primary tumor resection. This rearrangement joins TRBV2 to TRBJ2-2; D is perhaps TRBD1 (6 bases). The sequencing used lung tumor tissue, collected at surgery. The TCR originated in a male donor with early-stage non-small cell lung cancer. CDR3 sequence: CASSPGTTNTGELFF. CDR3 in DNA: TGTGCCAGCAGCCCCGGGACAACGAACACCGGGGAGCTGTTTTTT.